This T cell receptor (beta chain) was recorded in a study of a mutant IDH1 vaccine in newly diagnosed glioma. Clones were read by immunoSEQ multiplex PCR, and TCRdb kept only the in-frame ones, dropping some. The data show around 38,000 clones, with roughly four fifths seen just once and about a quarter held by the top ten. Concerning this clone: Its antigen is unknown.

General observations from the study: Roughly 93% of patients showed vaccine-induced immune responses across multiple MHC alleles.

The time point: week 5, during vaccination. One vaccine dose held 300 ug of mutant IDH1 20-mer peptide and came with topical imiquimod. The V gene's germline CDR1 is MDHEN and CDR2 SYDVKM. CDR3 length equals 14 residues. The ends were cut back, 5 bases at V and 6 bases at J, with 16 bases in the middle. This specimen consisted of PBMCs, obtained from a glioma patient whose treatment included an IDH1 peptide vaccine. This sequence originates from a man younger than 45 with glioma. This chain links TRBV28 with TRBJ1-1, with D possibly matching TRBD1 (5 bases). The CDR3 coding sequence is TGTGCCAGCAGTCCCCTGGCGAGAGGGGCTGAAGCTTTCTTT. Amino acids: CASSPLARGAEAFF.